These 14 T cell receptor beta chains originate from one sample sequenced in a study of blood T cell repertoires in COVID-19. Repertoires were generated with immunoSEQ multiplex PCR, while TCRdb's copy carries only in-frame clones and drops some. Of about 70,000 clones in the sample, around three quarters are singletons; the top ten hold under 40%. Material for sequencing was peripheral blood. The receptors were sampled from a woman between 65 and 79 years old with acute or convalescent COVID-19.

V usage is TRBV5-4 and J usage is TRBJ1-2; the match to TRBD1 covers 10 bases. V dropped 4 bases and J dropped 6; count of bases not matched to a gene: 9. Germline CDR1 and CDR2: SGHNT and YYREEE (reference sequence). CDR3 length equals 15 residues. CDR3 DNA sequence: TGTGCCAGCAGCCAGGCGGGACAGGGGAAAGATGGCTACACCTTC. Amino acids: CASSQAGQGKDGYTF.

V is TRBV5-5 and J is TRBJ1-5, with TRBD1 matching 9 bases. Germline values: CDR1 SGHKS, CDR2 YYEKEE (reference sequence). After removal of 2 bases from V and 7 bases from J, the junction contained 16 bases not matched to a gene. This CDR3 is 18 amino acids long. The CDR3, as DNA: TGTGCCAGCAGCTTTCTCCACCGGGACAGGGTTGTCGAACAGCCCCAGCATTTT. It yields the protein CASSFLHRDRVVEQPQHF.

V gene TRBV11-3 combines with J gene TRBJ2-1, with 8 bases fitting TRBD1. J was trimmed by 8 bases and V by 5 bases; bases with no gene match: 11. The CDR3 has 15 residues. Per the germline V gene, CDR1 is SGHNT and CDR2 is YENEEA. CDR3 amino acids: CASSQPRTGSHEQFF. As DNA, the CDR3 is TGTGCCAGCAGCCAACCTCGGACAGGGTCCCATGAGCAGTTCTTC.

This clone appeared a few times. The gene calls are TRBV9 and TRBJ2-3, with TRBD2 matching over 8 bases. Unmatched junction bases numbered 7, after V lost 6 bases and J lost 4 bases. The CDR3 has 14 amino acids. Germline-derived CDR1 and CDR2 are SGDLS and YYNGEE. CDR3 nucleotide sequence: TGTGCCAGCACCCTCCGGGGGGGACCAGATACGCAGTATTTT. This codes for CASTLRGGPDTQYF.

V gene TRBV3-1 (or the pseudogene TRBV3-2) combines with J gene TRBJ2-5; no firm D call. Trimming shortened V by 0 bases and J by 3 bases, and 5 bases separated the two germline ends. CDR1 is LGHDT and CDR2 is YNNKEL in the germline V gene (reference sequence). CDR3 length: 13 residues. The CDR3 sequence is CASSQDRKETQYF. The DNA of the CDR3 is TGTGCCAGCAGCCAAGACAGAAAAGAGACCCAGTACTTC.

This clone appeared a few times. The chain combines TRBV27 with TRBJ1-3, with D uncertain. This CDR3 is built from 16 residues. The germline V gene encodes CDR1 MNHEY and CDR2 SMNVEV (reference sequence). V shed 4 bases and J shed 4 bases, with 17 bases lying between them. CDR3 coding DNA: TGTGCCAGCAGTTCCTCCGGTCACACAGCAGGAAACACCATATATTTT. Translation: CASSSSGHTAGNTIYF.

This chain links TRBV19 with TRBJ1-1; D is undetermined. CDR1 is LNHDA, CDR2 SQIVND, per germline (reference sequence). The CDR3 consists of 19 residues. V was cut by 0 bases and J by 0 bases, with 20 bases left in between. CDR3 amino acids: CASSIERGVEYGLNTEAFF. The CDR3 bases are TGTGCCAGTAGTATAGAACGCGGGGTTGAGTACGGTTTGAACACTGAAGCTTTCTTT.

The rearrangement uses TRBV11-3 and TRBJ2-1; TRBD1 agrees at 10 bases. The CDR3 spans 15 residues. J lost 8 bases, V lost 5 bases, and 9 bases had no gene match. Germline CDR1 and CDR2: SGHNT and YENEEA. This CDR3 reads CASSPGTGAADEQFF. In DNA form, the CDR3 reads TGTGCCAGCAGCCCGGGGACAGGGGCCGCCGATGAGCAGTTCTTC. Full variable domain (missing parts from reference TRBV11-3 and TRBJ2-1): EAGVVQSPRYKIIEKKQPVAFWCNPISGHNTLYWYLQNLGQGPELLIRYENEEAVDDSQLPKDRFSAERLKGVDSTLKIQPAELGDSAVYLCASSPGTGAADEQFFGPGTRLTVL.

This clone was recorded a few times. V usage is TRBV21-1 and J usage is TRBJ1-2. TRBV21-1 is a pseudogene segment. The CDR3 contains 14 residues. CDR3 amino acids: CASSKAGRREGYTF. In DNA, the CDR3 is TGTGCCAGCAGCAAAGCTGGCAGGCGGGAAGGCTACACCTTC.

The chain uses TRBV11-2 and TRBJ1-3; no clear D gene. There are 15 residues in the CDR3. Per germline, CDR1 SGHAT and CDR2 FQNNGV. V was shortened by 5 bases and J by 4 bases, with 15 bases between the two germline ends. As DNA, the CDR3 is TGTGCCAGCAGCCCCTCCCCGGGAACGGGAAACACCATATATTTT. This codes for CASSPSPGTGNTIYF.

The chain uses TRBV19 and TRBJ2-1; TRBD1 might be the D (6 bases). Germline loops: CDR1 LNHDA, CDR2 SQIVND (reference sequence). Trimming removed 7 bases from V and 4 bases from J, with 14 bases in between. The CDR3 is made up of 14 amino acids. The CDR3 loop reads CASTPRGLYNEQFF. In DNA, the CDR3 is TGTGCCAGTACCCCAAGGGGGTTATACAATGAGCAGTTCTTC.

This CDR3 reads CASTKIGRYGYTF. The CDR3 DNA reads TGTGCCAGCACTAAAATCGGGAGATATGGCTACACCTTC. This sequence joins TRBV12-3 or TRBV12-4 and TRBJ1-2; D is unresolved. V was clipped by 7 bases and J by 5 bases, with 14 bases between them. CDR3 length equals 13 residues.

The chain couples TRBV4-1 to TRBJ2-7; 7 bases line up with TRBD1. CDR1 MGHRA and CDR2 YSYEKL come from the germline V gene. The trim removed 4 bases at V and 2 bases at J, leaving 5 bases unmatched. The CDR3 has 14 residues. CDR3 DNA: TGCGCCAGCAGCCTACGGGACAGCCCCTACGAGCAGTACTTC. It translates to CASSLRDSPYEQYF.

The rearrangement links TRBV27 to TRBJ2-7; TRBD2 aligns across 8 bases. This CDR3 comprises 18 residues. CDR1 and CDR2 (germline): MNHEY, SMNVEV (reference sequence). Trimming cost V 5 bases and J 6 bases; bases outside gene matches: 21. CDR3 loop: CASSVLSPSGSGASEQYF. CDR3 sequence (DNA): TGTGCCAGCAGTGTATTATCACCGAGCGGGAGTGGTGCGAGCGAGCAGTACTTC.